The 9 T cell receptor beta chains in this list originate from one sample, sequenced in a study of Ad26.COV2.S vaccination and SARS-CoV-2 variants. Here immunoSEQ multiplex PCR was the method, and the copy in TCRdb shows in-frame clones only, minus some. In the table there are approximately 140,000 clones, around 86% of which are singletons. The sample consisted of peripheral blood, taken after recovery from COVID-19. The source is a human donor who had recovered from COVID-19.

The chain recombines TRBV28 with TRBJ2-7, with D maybe TRBD1 (6 bases). This CDR3 contains 16 residues. Germline CDR1 reads MDHEN; CDR2 reads SYDVKM. V shed 5 bases and J shed 2 bases, with 19 bases lying between them. The CDR3 reads CASSVFTGTRTYEQYF. CDR3 DNA sequence: TGTGCCAGCAGTGTATTTACCGGGACACGCACCTACGAGCAGTACTTC. The whole variable domain, remainder taken from reference TRBV28 and TRBJ2-7, is DVKVTQSSRYLVKRTGEKVFLECVQDMDHENMFWYRQDPGLGLRLIYFSYDVKMKEKGDIPEGYSVSREKKERFSLILESASTNQTSMYLCASSVFTGTRTYEQYFGPGTRLTVT.

The chain carries TRBV27 and TRBJ2-2; no clear D gene. This CDR3 spans 15 amino acids. The germline V gene has CDR1 MNHEY and CDR2 SMNVEV (reference sequence). The V end was cut by 0 bases, the J end by 7 bases, with 12 bases between. The CDR3 spells CASSLSHRMDGELFF. In DNA form, the CDR3 reads TGTGCCAGCAGTTTATCACACAGAATGGACGGGGAGCTGTTTTTT.

The chain carries TRBV21-1 and TRBJ2-2; TRBD2 was called by the table and not checked on the DNA. TRBV21-1 constitutes a pseudogene. This CDR3 spans 16 amino acids. CDR3 in amino acids: CASSSAGGHCTGELFF. The CDR3 region has the DNA TGTGCCAGCAGCTCGGCGGGGGGCCATTGCACCGGGGAGCTGTTTTTT.

V usage is TRBV6-5 and J usage is TRBJ2-2; D uncertain. CDR1 MNHEY and CDR2 SVGAGI come from the germline V gene. This CDR3 has 15 amino acids. V shed 2 bases and J shed 5 bases, with 12 bases lying between them. CDR3 DNA: TGTGCCAGCAGTTACCTGGGAAAGGGAACCGGGGAGCTGTTTTTT. Translated: CASSYLGKGTGELFF.

As concerns this clone: The same CDR3 is also encoded by other DNA sequences in this sample. The chain recombines TRBV7-9 with TRBJ1-1, with a tentative D call TRBD1 (6 bases). V was shortened by 5 bases and J by 4 bases, with 11 bases between the two germline ends. The CDR3 loop spans 13 amino acids. Per germline, CDR1 SEHNR and CDR2 FQNEAQ (reference sequence). CDR3 bases: TGTGCCAGCAGCCCTACAGGGCGCACTGAAGCTTTCTTT. Amino acid sequence: CASSPTGRTEAFF.

The V and J genes are TRBV5-4 and TRBJ2-3; unclear D gene. The CDR3 sequence is 12 residues long. V was pared by 4 bases and J by 7 bases, with 10 bases between. CDR1 SGHNT and CDR2 YYREEE come from the germline V gene (reference sequence). CDR3 DNA: TGTGCCAGCAGCCCGACTGCACATACGCAGTATTTT. Residues: CASSPTAHTQYF.

This clone has just one count. The rearrangement joins TRBV7-2 to TRBJ2-2, with D hard to call. Germline CDR1 and CDR2: SGHTA and FQGNSA. Deletions cut 4 bases from V and 5 bases from J, with 11 bases between. The CDR3 is 14 amino acids. The CDR3: CASSSLRGTGELFF. The CDR3 DNA sequence: TGTGCCAGCAGCTCCCTCCGCGGAACCGGGGAGCTGTTTTTT. Drawing the rest from reference TRBV7-2 and TRBJ2-2, the complete variable domain is GAGVSQSPSNKVTEKGKDVELRCDPISGHTALYWYRQSLGQGLEFLIYFQGNSAPDKSGLPSDRFSAERTGGSVSTLTIQRTQQEDSAVYLCASSSLRGTGELFFGEGSRLTVL.

J is TRBJ1-5 and V is TRBV12-3 or TRBV12-4, with 8 bases that match TRBD1. This CDR3 is 12 amino acids long. With 4 bases clipped from V and 14 bases from J, the junction kept 7 bases outside the gene matches. The DNA of the CDR3 is TGTGCCAGCAGTTCCCGACAGGGGATTAAGCATTTT. Protein: CASSSRQGIKHF.

The chain joins TRBV9 to TRBJ2-3, with 11 bases aligning to TRBD2. Germline CDR1 is SGDLS and CDR2 is YYNGEE. Trimming cost V 0 bases and J 2 bases; bases outside gene matches: 2. The CDR3 extends over 16 amino acids. CDR3 coding DNA: TGTGCCAGCAGCGTAGTAGCGGGGGGGGTCACAGATACGCAGTATTTT. Translation gives CASSVVAGGVTDTQYF.